This T cell receptor (beta chain) comes out of a study of cytomegalovirus exposure and HLA in healthy donors. About the study: Approximately 85 million unique TCRs from HLA-typed donors were held in an early data release. Of all 400 or so donors who were genotyped, 75% to 85% belonged to the Caucasian-associated ancestry cluster. Findings and caveats of the study: Later analysis showed TCR association rates varying by HLA locus, highest for DRB1 and lowest for HLA-C.

CDR3 size: 16 residues. Per the germline V gene, CDR1 is MGHRA and CDR2 is YSYEKL. Trimming took 2 bases from V and 2 from J, leaving 13 bases between them. Turning to this clone: The antigen remains undetermined.

PCR amplification relied on 60 Vbeta primers (plus 13 Jbeta primers). This table comes from immunoSEQ multiplex PCR, and its TCRdb copy is limited to in-frame clones, with some not included. Here the sample spans 100,000 to 150,000 clones, around 68% being singletons. The specimen was PBMCs. J is TRBJ2-1 and V is TRBV4-1, with D perhaps TRBD2 (6 bases). This clonotype was sampled from a man between 40 and 49 years old in good health and CMV-seropositive. The CDR3 coding sequence is TGCGCCAGCAGCCAACGTAGCGGTTGGACCTACAATGAGCAGTTCTTC. It yields the protein CASSQRSGWTYNEQFF.